This T cell receptor beta chain was sequenced during a study of OX40 agonist ivuxolimab in advanced cancers. With regard to the full study: The costimulatory receptor OX40 (CD134) was targeted by ivuxolimab, a fully human IgG2 agonistic monoclonal antibody. Intravenous ivuxolimab was administered to patients every 2 weeks at six dose levels: 0.01, 0.1, 0.3, 1.5, 3 and 10 mg/kg. Of the approximately 50 dose-escalation patients, hepatocellular carcinoma was present in roughly 19, melanoma in approximately 15, renal cell carcinoma in 9 and head and neck cancer in 9. The dose-escalation cohort was 82.7% male with a mean age of approximately 59 years, ranging from 23 to 79. Patients were allowed to have had prior anti-PD-1, anti-PD-L1 or anti-CTLA-4 therapy, and less than 45% of the dose-escalation patients had previously received checkpoint inhibitors. Partial responses occurred in three dose-escalation patients, of whom one had hepatocellular carcinoma and two had cutaneous melanoma. Peripheral TCRbeta sequencing aimed to test whether ivuxolimab altered TCR sequence diversity and caused clonal T-cell expansion. The paper covers the monotherapy dose-escalation part of the phase I ivuxolimab trial, which included N ≈ 54 patients.

Study-wide conclusions, independent of this receptor: On average, CD8+ T cells showed more expanded clones than CD4+ T cells after ivuxolimab. Which antigens the clonally expanded peripheral T cells were specific for was not determined. Partial responders in the 0.1-3.0 mg/kg groups had among the lowest normalized peripheral clonal expansion, especially among CD8+ T cells. Low levels of normalized T-cell clonal expansion were also seen in some nonresponding patients. At doses from 0.1 to 3.0 mg/kg, clonal expansion was seen in both CD4+ and CD8+ blood T cells between baseline and week 6.

For this clone: What this receptor recognizes is not known. No much larger clone is present one base from it, and per-base qualities are unavailable.

Genomic DNA was isolated from the sorted cells so that the TCRbeta CDR3 region could be sequenced. The immunoSEQ Assay was used for sequencing of TCRbeta CDR3 regions. TCRdb took over this immuneACCESS table, retaining in-frame rearrangements with V and J assigned. Such tables are incomplete; in checked studies, under half of the missing clones stem from an unresolved V gene, and the remainder is unexplained. In all, the sample holds about 9,100 clones, and roughly 90% of those were seen once. The ten largest make up around 11% of the sample. Patients with a history of autoimmune disease or receiving systemic immunosuppression were excluded from the trial. In every dose cohort, peripheral blood was drawn for TCR sequencing at baseline, cycle 4 day 1, and cycle 7 day 1. The samples were taken from a phase I, first-in-human, multicenter, open-label dose-escalation trial of ivuxolimab. Adults with locally advanced or metastatic head and neck squamous cell, hepatocellular, melanoma or renal cell carcinoma were enrolled in the trial. Before TCR sequencing, CD4+ T cells and CD8+ T cells from peripheral blood were sorted into separate populations.

Material: CD4+ or CD8+ T cells sorted from blood, obtained in a trial of the OX40 agonist ivuxolimab. The sequence was collected from an adult with an advanced solid tumor such as melanoma, head and neck, liver or kidney cancer.

The CDR3 region has the sequence CASSLEASGETEAFF. The nucleotide sequence is TGTGCCAGCAGCTTAGAGGCCAGCGGTGAGACTGAAGCTTTCTTT. The receptor chain draws on TRBV11-1 and TRBJ1-1, with the D gene too uncertain to name. Trimming at the junction amounts to 1 base on V and 5 bases on J, and the germline ends lie 14 bases apart. The germline V gene (reference sequence) supplies CDR1 SGHAT and CDR2 FQDESV. Reading from cysteine to phenylalanine, the CDR3 counts 15 amino acids. CDR3 DNA only is kept here, 45 bases in frame from base 1.